Listed below are T cell receptor beta chains from one sample, sequenced in a study of CD8 T cells in ankylosing spondylitis. From the 5' RACE reads, TCRdb called clonotypes with MiXCR, one entry per CDR3 protein. This table holds 240,000 or so distinct CDR3 sequences, 8.6% found once. Sequencing was performed on blood, either unsorted or a sorted T cell fraction (not recorded which). These receptors came from a male donor with ankylosing spondylitis or in good health (not recorded which). The CDR3 runs from the conserved cysteine through the conserved F or W. A D gene is named only where the DNA matches it firmly. For some rows the clone size is stated as once, few or many, or as a class when expanded; others skip it.

clone size: .
J gene: TRBJ2-1
D gene: .
V gene: TRBV19
CDR3 DNA: TGTGCCAGTAGTATGGGCCCGGGTGAGCAGTTCTTC
CDR3 protein: CASSMGPGEQFF

clone size: .
J gene: TRBJ1-4
D gene: TRBD1
V gene: TRBV11-1
CDR3 DNA: TGTGCCAGCAGCTCCCCCCGGACAGGCGTCGAGTTAGCTAATGAAAAACTGTTTTTT
CDR3 protein: CASSSPRTGVELANEKLFF

clone size: many
J gene: TRBJ1-1
D gene: .
V gene: TRBV5-1
CDR3 DNA: TGCGCCAGCAGCGGGGGACTGCTGAACACTGAAGCTTTCTTT
CDR3 protein: CASSGGLLNTEAFF

clone size: many
J gene: TRBJ1-1
D gene: .
V gene: TRBV5-1
CDR3 DNA: TGCGCCAGCAGCTTGATAGGTTTGGGGGTAAACACTGAAGCTTTCTTT
CDR3 protein: CASSLIGLGVNTEAFF

clone size: many
J gene: TRBJ1-2
D gene: .
V gene: TRBV5-1
CDR3 DNA: TGCGCCAGCAGTTCAGGAGACCGAGGCTATGGCTACACCTTC
CDR3 protein: CASSSGDRGYGYTF

clone size: many
J gene: TRBJ2-7
D gene: TRBD2
V gene: TRBV10-1
CDR3 DNA: TGCGCCAGCAGTGAAGATAGGACTAGCGTCGTCTACGAGCAGTACTTC
CDR3 protein: CASSEDRTSVVYEQYF

clone size: many
J gene: TRBJ1-2
D gene: .
V gene: TRBV6-6
CDR3 DNA: TGTGCCGCCGAGAAGGGGGGCTACTATGGCTACACCTTC
CDR3 protein: CAAEKGGYYGYTF

clone size: many
J gene: TRBJ2-2
D gene: .
V gene: TRBV21-1
CDR3 DNA: TGTGCCAGCAGCAAAAGGTTCCCGGACAGGGAGTTTGGCGGGGAGCTGTTTTTT
CDR3 protein: CASSKRFPDREFGGELFF

clone size: many
J gene: TRBJ2-1
D gene: .
V gene: TRBV5-1
CDR3 DNA: TGCGCCAGCAGCTTGTTTGGTGAGCAGTTCTTC
CDR3 protein: CASSLFGEQFF

clone size: .
J gene: TRBJ2-7
D gene: .
V gene: TRBV4-3
CDR3 DNA: TGCGCCAGCAGCCAAGATCAGGGACGGGACACCTACGAGCAGTACTTC
CDR3 protein: CASSQDQGRDTYEQYF

clone size: .
J gene: TRBJ2-5
D gene: TRBD2
V gene: TRBV25-1
CDR3 DNA: TGTGCCAGCAGACCCATGACTAGCGGGAGCAAGACGGAGACCCAGTACTTC
CDR3 protein: CASRPMTSGSKTETQYF

clone size: .
J gene: TRBJ1-6
D gene: .
V gene: TRBV7-2
CDR3 DNA: TGTGCCAGCAGCCCGACGCCAGGGAACCTTTCACCCCTCCACTTT
CDR3 protein: CASSPTPGNLSPLHF

clone size: many
J gene: TRBJ1-5
D gene: .
V gene: TRBV7-2
CDR3 DNA: TGTGCCAGCAGCACCTTGAATCAGCCCCAGCATTTT
CDR3 protein: CASSTLNQPQHF

clone size: many
J gene: TRBJ2-3
D gene: TRBD2
V gene: TRBV18
CDR3 DNA: TGTGCCAGCTCACCACCTAGCGGGACAGATACGCAGTATTTT
CDR3 protein: CASSPPSGTDTQYF

clone size: many
J gene: TRBJ2-3
D gene: .
V gene: TRBV20-1
CDR3 DNA: TGCAGTGCAACAGGTCCCAGCACAGATACGCAGTATTTT
CDR3 protein: CSATGPSTDTQYF

clone size: .
J gene: TRBJ2-1
D gene: .
V gene: TRBV5-1
CDR3 DNA: TGCGCCAGCAGCTTGGGAGGGGAGTACAATGAGCAGTTCTTC
CDR3 protein: CASSLGGEYNEQFF

clone size: many
J gene: TRBJ1-1
D gene: TRBD1
V gene: TRBV5-1
CDR3 DNA: TGCGCCAGCAGCAAGGGGGCGGAGGGAACTGAAGCTTTCTTT
CDR3 protein: CASSKGAEGTEAFF

clone size: many
J gene: TRBJ1-5
D gene: .
V gene: TRBV6-1
CDR3 DNA: TGTGCCAGCAGGCCCTCGGGTTACAATCAGCCCCAGCATTTT
CDR3 protein: CASRPSGYNQPQHF

clone size: many
J gene: TRBJ2-3
D gene: .
V gene: TRBV29-1
CDR3 DNA: TGCAGCGTTGAGTCAGAGTTTTCCACAGATACGCAGTATTTT
CDR3 protein: CSVESEFSTDTQYF

clone size: few
J gene: TRBJ2-1
D gene: .
V gene: TRBV20-1
CDR3 DNA: TGCAGTGCATCCCTAGAGAATGAGCAGTTCTTC
CDR3 protein: CSASLENEQFF

clone size: many
J gene: TRBJ2-1
D gene: TRBD2
V gene: TRBV19
CDR3 DNA: TGTGCCAGTAGTATGGGAGGACTAGCGGGAGTCGTTAATGAGCAGTTCTTC
CDR3 protein: CASSMGGLAGVVNEQFF

clone size: .
J gene: TRBJ2-1
D gene: TRBD1
V gene: TRBV7-3
CDR3 DNA: TGTGCCAGCAGCTTAAACAGGGGGTTACGAAATGAGCAGTTCTTC
CDR3 protein: CASSLNRGLRNEQFF

clone size: many
J gene: TRBJ1-2
D gene: .
V gene: TRBV6-1
CDR3 DNA: TGTGCCAGCAGTCCCGGGACATCTCCCTTATTATCGGGCTACACCTTC
CDR3 protein: CASSPGTSPLLSGYTF

clone size: many
J gene: TRBJ1-6
D gene: TRBD1
V gene: TRBV5-1
CDR3 DNA: TGCGCCAGCAGAATCCGGGACAGTAATTCACCCCTCCACTTT
CDR3 protein: CASRIRDSNSPLHF

clone size: many
J gene: TRBJ1-2
D gene: TRBD1
V gene: TRBV12-3/TRBV12-4
CDR3 DNA: TGTGCCAGCAGAGCGGGACAGAACTATGGCTACACCTTC
CDR3 protein: CASRAGQNYGYTF

clone size: many
J gene: TRBJ2-7
D gene: TRBD1
V gene: TRBV12-3/TRBV12-4
CDR3 DNA: TGTGCCAGCAGGCACGGACAGGGTCGGACCTACGAGCAGTACTTC
CDR3 protein: CASRHGQGRTYEQYF

clone size: many
J gene: TRBJ1-3
D gene: .
V gene: TRBV20-1
CDR3 DNA: TGCAGTGCTAGAGATCTCCACTCTGGAAACACCATATATTTT
CDR3 protein: CSARDLHSGNTIYF

clone size: many
J gene: TRBJ2-7
D gene: TRBD2
V gene: TRBV7-6
CDR3 DNA: TGTGCCAGCAGCTTATCTAGCGGGGGCTACGAGCAGTACTTC
CDR3 protein: CASSLSSGGYEQYF

clone size: many
J gene: TRBJ1-3
D gene: .
V gene: TRBV28
CDR3 DNA: TGTGCCAGCAGTTATCCCAGGGGAGGTGGAAACACCATATATTTT
CDR3 protein: CASSYPRGGGNTIYF

clone size: .
J gene: TRBJ1-5
D gene: TRBD1
V gene: TRBV7-2
CDR3 DNA: TGTGCCAGCAGTATCTCGGGACAGGGCAGTCAGCCCCAGCATTTT
CDR3 protein: CASSISGQGSQPQHF

clone size: .
J gene: TRBJ2-7
D gene: .
V gene: TRBV28
CDR3 DNA: TGTGCCAGCAGACCTACGTGGGCGGAGGAGCAGTACTTC
CDR3 protein: CASRPTWAEEQYF